This TCR beta chain appears in the sequencing data of a study of CXCR3-negative and CXCR3-positive naive CD8 T cells. In the study overall: For each library, about 1.5 +/- 0.3 million TRB reads were obtained, about 135 million in total.

The method, 5' RACE with UMI labels, was used to prepare the TRB cDNA libraries. No DNA is given; TCRdb re-called the 5' RACE reads and lists each CDR3 protein once. The sample has 75,000 to 90,000 distinct CDR3 sequences. The CDR3 loop spans 17 amino acids. The germline V gene encodes CDR1 SGHAT and CDR2 FQNNGV. As concerns this clonotype: Its antigen is as yet unknown.

Within the CD8+ T cell compartment, naive cells were CD45RO-CCR7+CD27+CD95-. Study-level findings and limits: The study found more hydrophobic TRB CDR3s in CXCR3-positive naive cells than in CXCR3-negative naive cells.

The chain joins TRBV11-2 to TRBJ2-7; TCRdb names TRBD2, which stays unverified in the absence of DNA. The clonotype was recovered from a human donor in good health. Some clones in this sample may be carry-over from other donors' samples. The specimen sequenced was naive CXCR3+ CD8+ T cells from blood. The subset is: CD45RO-CCR7+CD27+CD95- naive CD8+ T cells expressing CXCR3 (TNR3+). CDR3: CASSTLPGTSGRYEQYF.